The sample holds many counts of the clone carrying this T cell receptor (beta chain). Its antigen is undetermined. Nobody among the patients had been given any treatment before thyroid surgery. The sample comes from a study of metastatic and nonmetastatic thyroid tumors. Study details: Repertoires were compared across blood and tumor or nodule tissue from malignant and benign thyroid patients.

CDR1 is DFQATT, CDR2 SNEGSKA, per germline (reference sequence). CDR3 size: 15 residues. Trimming took off 0 bases at V and 2 bases at J, with 13 bases between the two ends. In the study's own analysis: Between-group CDR3 differences, defined by clinicopathological status, yielded a distant-metastasis classifier for papillary thyroid cancer. Using MiXCR, TCRdb reanalyzed the PCR reads. Here the V and J calls rest on TCRdb's processing, not on the authors' analysis. Of about 19,000 clones in the sample, about 15% were seen once. Points from the study as a whole: It was reportedly found that TCR beta diversity was significantly higher in malignant thyroid tumors than in benign nodules, a difference seen in both blood and tumor samples.

The sequencing input was blood. The TCR was taken from a male donor with papillary thyroid cancer or a benign thyroid nodule (not recorded which). Some clones in this sample may be carry-over from other donors' samples. This sequence joins TRBV20-1 and TRBJ2-5; no definite D call. The CDR3 bases are TGCAGTGCTAGAGATCCGGCTAAAATTCAAGAGACCCAGTACTTC. This encodes CSARDPAKIQETQYF.